One sample yielded the 6 T cell receptor beta chains listed below, sequenced in a study of blood T cell repertoires in COVID-19. Using immunoSEQ multiplex PCR, the repertoire was profiled, and TCRdb retains in-frame clones only, with some absent. The sample contains 250,000 or so clones, approximately 85% of which appear only once. What was sequenced was PBMCs or T cells enriched from blood (not recorded which). These TCRs come from a woman between 45 and 65 years old who had recovered from COVID-19.

V is TRBV5-1 and J is TRBJ2-7, with TRBD2 matching 7 bases. V lost 6 bases, J lost 2 bases, and 14 bases stayed unmatched. This CDR3 has 16 amino acids. Germline values: CDR1 SGHRS, CDR2 YFSETQ. The CDR3 region is CASTKSWREIPYEQYF. DNA of the CDR3: TGCGCCAGCACCAAATCGTGGCGGGAGATCCCCTACGAGCAGTACTTC.

The chain joins TRBV19 to TRBJ2-3; 9 nucleotides line up with TRBD2. V shed 5 bases and J 7 bases; nucleotides not matched to a gene: 10. The CDR3 has 15 residues. Germline V lookup: CDR1 LNHDA, CDR2 SQIVND (reference sequence). CDR3 amino acids: CASSPGLARGNTQYF. For the CDR3, the DNA is TGTGCCAGTAGTCCCGGACTAGCGCGAGGAAATACGCAGTATTTT.

This clone was seen just once. The gene calls are TRBV7-9 and TRBJ1-2; D ambiguous. The CDR3 runs to 15 residues. The V end lost 1 base, the J end lost 2 bases, and 11 bases lay between the germline ends. The V gene's germline CDR1 is SEHNR and CDR2 FQNEAQ (reference sequence). The CDR3 DNA is TGTGCCAGCAGCTTAGATGGCAACCCCAACTATGGCTACACCTTC. This sequence encodes CASSLDGNPNYGYTF.

This chain links TRBV27 with TRBJ1-1; TRBD1 might be the D (6 bases). This CDR3 is built from 12 residues. V shed 7 bases and J shed 8 bases, with 14 bases lying between them. Looked up from germline, CDR1 is MNHEY and CDR2 is SMNVEV (reference sequence). The CDR3 coding sequence is TGTGCCAGCACCTCCCAGGGGCAGGAAGCTTTCTTT. It codes for CASTSQGQEAFF.

V is TRBV18 and J is TRBJ2-1, with D maybe TRBD1 (5 bases). Per the germline V gene, CDR1 is KGHSH and CDR2 is LQKENI. This CDR3 contains 13 residues. Trimming took 5 bases from V and 9 from J, leaving 14 bases between them. The chain's CDR3 is CASSTASDSEQFF. In nucleotides, the CDR3 is TGTGCCAGCTCAACTGCTAGTGACAGTGAGCAGTTCTTC.

J is TRBJ1-2 and V is TRBV24-1; D call uncertain. Trimming left V 1 base short and J 10 bases short, with 9 bases between. The CDR3 is made up of 12 amino acids. Germline V gives CDR1 KGHDR, CDR2 SFDVKD. In nucleotides, the CDR3 is TGTGCCACCAGTGATTTTAACGGGAACTACACCTTC. This sequence encodes CATSDFNGNYTF.